These T cell receptor beta chains were read from a single sample in a study of Ad26.COV2.S vaccination and SARS-CoV-2 variants. Assay used: immunoSEQ multiplex PCR; TCRdb lists only in-frame clones, some missing. The table includes 300,000 to 500,000 clones, about nine tenths detected once. The sequences come from peripheral blood, collected in a trial of Ad26.COV2.S vaccine versus placebo. The source of these receptors is a person between 18 and 65 years old who received the Ad26.COV2.S COVID-19 vaccine or a placebo. The CDR3 runs from the conserved cysteine through the conserved F or W. The D gene is left open where the match is weak. Size is omitted from some rows. Given values are once, few, many or a class for expanded clones.

v_gene	d_gene	j_gene	abundance	CDR3aa	CDR3nt
TRBV28	NA	TRBJ2-3	NA	CATGDTDTQYF	TGTGCCACAGGGGACACAGATACGCAGTATTTT
TRBV11-3	TRBD1	TRBJ2-1	NA	CASSPGTALDNEQFF	TGTGCCAGCAGCCCCGGGACAGCTTTAGACAATGAGCAGTTCTTC
TRBV5-4	NA	TRBJ2-3	NA	CASSKGQRASSTDTQYF	TGTGCCAGCAGCAAAGGACAGCGAGCATCTAGCACAGATACGCAGTATTTT
TRBV10-2	TRBD1	TRBJ1-5	NA	CASSPGQGTPQHF	TGCGCCAGCAGTCCGGGACAGGGGACGCCCCAGCATTTT
TRBV29-1	NA	TRBJ2-3	NA	CSLGTVTDTQYF	TGCAGCCTCGGGACTGTCACAGATACGCAGTATTTT
TRBV7-9	TRBD1	TRBJ1-3	once	CASTLQGVSGNTIYF	TGTGCCAGCACCCTACAGGGGGTCTCTGGAAACACCATATATTTT
TRBV12-3/TRBV12-4	NA	TRBJ1-2	NA	CASSPGPVGGYTF	TGTGCCAGCAGTCCGGGCCCAGTGGGTGGCTACACCTTC
TRBV6-5	NA	TRBJ2-7	NA	CASSPTPNEQYF	TGTGCCAGCAGTCCAACCCCGAACGAGCAGTACTTC
TRBV19	NA	TRBJ1-2	NA	CASTENYGYTF	TGTGCCAGTACAGAGAACTATGGCTACACCTTC
TRBV18	NA	TRBJ1-3	NA	CASSFLTAPGNTIYF	TGTGCCAGCTCATTTTTGACAGCTCCGGGAAACACCATATATTTT
TRBV19	NA	TRBJ2-1	NA	CASSIKVLAGSPYNEQFF	TGTGCCAGTAGTATTAAGGTGTTGGCGGGGAGCCCCTACAATGAGCAGTTCTTC
TRBV27	TRBD1	TRBJ1-1	NA	CASGTYRGFNTEAFF	TGTGCCAGCGGCACCTACAGGGGCTTTAACACTGAAGCTTTCTTT
TRBV5-1	NA	TRBJ1-6	NA	CASSLEGTNSPLHF	TGCGCCAGCAGCTTGGAGGGTACGAATTCACCCCTCCACTTT
TRBV9	TRBD2	TRBJ2-5	NA	CASSVASSGGIQYF	TGTGCCAGCAGCGTAGCGTCTAGCGGGGGAATCCAGTACTTC
TRBV5-1	TRBD1	TRBJ1-2	NA	CASSDLRTGYYTF	TGCGCCAGCAGCGACCTACGGACAGGGTACTACACCTTC
TRBV2	TRBD1	TRBJ1-5	NA	CASSGDRGANQPQHF	TGTGCCAGCAGTGGGGACAGGGGCGCCAATCAGCCCCAGCATTTT
TRBV18	NA	TRBJ1-4	NA	CASSWTRDEKLFF	TGTGCCAGCTCATGGACGAGAGATGAAAAACTGTTTTTT
TRBV5-1	NA	TRBJ1-1	NA	CASSLAGRSEAFF	TGCGCCAGCAGCTTGGCCGGGAGGTCTGAAGCTTTCTTT
TRBV6-5	NA	TRBJ1-1	NA	CASSYSGENTEAFF	TGTGCCAGCAGTTACTCGGGGGAGAACACTGAAGCTTTCTTT
TRBV9	NA	TRBJ2-7	NA	CASSPSPSRGFYEQYF	TGTGCCAGCAGCCCAAGCCCCAGTCGTGGGTTCTACGAGCAGTACTTC
TRBV11-2	TRBD1	TRBJ1-1	few	CASSPGGNTEAFF	TGTGCCAGCAGCCCAGGGGGGAACACTGAAGCTTTCTTT
TRBV19	NA	TRBJ2-7	NA	CASSMGPSSYEQYF	TGTGCCAGTAGTATGGGGCCTAGTTCCTACGAGCAGTACTTC
TRBV6-6	NA	TRBJ1-2	NA	CASSPFRATLSGNYGYTF	TGTGCCAGCAGTCCTTTTCGGGCGACCCTCTCAGGGAACTATGGCTACACCTTC
TRBV19	TRBD1	TRBJ1-4	NA	CASSPRGRDEKLFF	TGTGCCAGCTCGCCGAGGGGGCGCGATGAAAAACTGTTTTTT
TRBV7-8	NA	TRBJ2-2	once	CASSLPGLASGELFF	TGTGCCAGCAGCTTACCCGGTCTAGCGTCCGGGGAGCTGTTTTTT
TRBV27	NA	TRBJ1-2	NA	CASSLHGNYGYTF	TGTGCCAGCAGTTTACACGGAAACTATGGCTACACCTTC
TRBV2	NA	TRBJ1-5	NA	CASRVTESNQPQHF	TGTGCCAGCAGGGTTACAGAGAGCAATCAGCCCCAGCATTTT
TRBV19	TRBD1	TRBJ1-1	NA	CASSSTTGAYTEAFF	TGTGCCAGTAGTAGCACGACAGGGGCCTACACTGAAGCTTTCTTT
TRBV6-2/TRBV6-3	NA	TRBJ2-7	NA	CASSYVSAYEQYF	TGTGCCAGCAGTTATGTAAGTGCCTACGAGCAGTACTTC
TRBV6-4	NA	TRBJ1-3	NA	CASRSSLGNTIYF	TGTGCCAGCAGGTCCAGCCTAGGAAACACCATATATTTT
TRBV6-6	NA	TRBJ1-6	NA	CASSYPNSPLHF	TGTGCCAGCAGTTACCCAAATTCACCCCTCCACTTT
TRBV5-1	NA	TRBJ1-3	NA	CASTKNPDSGNTIYF	TGCGCCAGCACCAAGAACCCGGACTCTGGAAACACCATATATTTT
TRBV7-9	NA	TRBJ2-7	NA	CASSQEGGYYEQYF	TGTGCCAGCAGCCAAGAGGGAGGATACTACGAGCAGTACTTC
TRBV7-9	TRBD2	TRBJ2-5	NA	CASSSQPGLVKETQYF	TGTGCCAGCAGCTCCCAGCCGGGACTAGTGAAGGAGACCCAGTACTTC
TRBV10-3	NA	TRBJ1-2	NA	CAITESPPYGYTF	TGTGCCATCACGGAGTCGCCTCCCTATGGCTACACCTTC
TRBV4-3	TRBD1	TRBJ1-2	NA	CASSQEGTANYGYTF	TGCGCCAGCAGCCAAGAAGGGACAGCGAACTATGGCTACACCTTC
TRBV7-9	TRBD1	TRBJ1-1	NA	CASTGDSTEAFF	TGTGCCAGCACCGGGGACAGCACTGAAGCTTTCTTT
TRBV19	NA	TRBJ2-5	NA	CASSKPDPETQYF	TGTGCCAGTAGTAAACCAGACCCAGAGACCCAGTACTTC
TRBV9	NA	TRBJ1-6	NA	CASSVDGADNSPLHF	TGTGCCAGCAGCGTAGATGGTGCGGATAATTCACCCCTCCACTTT
TRBV3-1/TRBV3-2	NA	TRBJ2-3	NA	CASSQGGLTDTQYF	TGTGCCAGCAGCCAAGGCGGCCTAACAGATACGCAGTATTTT
TRBV27	NA	TRBJ1-5	NA	CASSLSWNQPQHF	TGTGCCAGCAGTTTATCGTGGAATCAGCCCCAGCATTTT
TRBV7-6	NA	TRBJ2-2	few	CASSSVGAGELFF	TGTGCCAGCAGCTCCGTGGGCGCCGGGGAGCTGTTTTTT
TRBV12-3/TRBV12-4	TRBD1	TRBJ1-1	NA	CASRVTGSTEAFF	TGTGCCAGCAGGGTGACAGGGAGCACTGAAGCTTTCTTT
TRBV4-1	NA	TRBJ1-2	once	CASSHPPVDYGYTF	TGCGCCAGCAGCCATCCACCCGTAGACTATGGCTACACCTTC
TRBV4-1	NA	TRBJ2-7	NA	CASSQRPKDSYEQYF	TGCGCCAGCAGCCAGAGACCGAAAGATTCCTACGAGCAGTACTTC
TRBV2	NA	TRBJ2-5	NA	CASTVGSGETQYF	TGTGCCAGCACGGTGGGGTCCGGAGAGACCCAGTACTTC
TRBV5-1	TRBD2	TRBJ2-7	once	CASSLGGLVHEQYF	TGCGCCAGCAGCTTGGGGGGACTAGTCCACGAGCAGTACTTC
TRBV27	TRBD2	TRBJ2-1	NA	CASSFASGGASEQFF	TGTGCCAGCAGTTTCGCTAGCGGGGGGGCCTCGGAGCAGTTCTTC
TRBV9	NA	TRBJ2-3	once	CASSVEAGAPDTQYF	TGTGCCAGCAGCGTAGAGGCGGGGGCCCCAGATACGCAGTATTTT
TRBV28	NA	TRBJ2-7	NA	CASSSSSYEQYF	TGTGCCAGCAGTTCCTCCTCCTACGAGCAGTACTTC
TRBV3-1/TRBV3-2	NA	TRBJ2-3	NA	CASSQQGVPRDTQYF	TGTGCCAGCAGCCAACAGGGCGTGCCAAGGGATACGCAGTATTTT
TRBV3-1/TRBV3-2	TRBD1	TRBJ1-3	NA	CASSRPQGAGNTIYF	TGTGCCAGCAGCCGACCTCAGGGGGCTGGTAACACCATATATTTT